These 32 T cell receptor beta chains share one sample of origin, sequenced in a study of cytomegalovirus exposure and HLA in healthy donors. Primers included in the PCR were 60 Vbeta and 13 Jbeta primers. Clones were read by immunoSEQ multiplex PCR, and TCRdb kept only the in-frame ones, dropping some. The data show 100,000 to 150,000 clones, around 78% seen once. The sample was PBMCs. These receptors all come from a man between 60 and 75 years old in good health and CMV-seropositive.

The V and J genes are TRBV5-6 and TRBJ2-3; D unresolved. The CDR3 loop spans 14 amino acids. V lost 1 base and J lost 3, with 9 bases in between. The germline CDR1 and CDR2 sequences are SGHDT and YYEEEE. The CDR3 bases are TGTGCCAGCAGCTTGTACCACCGGACAGATACGCAGTATTTT. Translation gives CASSLYHRTDTQYF.

CDR3 in amino acids: CASSLPVYNEQFF. As DNA, the CDR3 is TGCGCCAGCAGCTTGCCGGTTTACAATGAGCAGTTCTTC. The V call is TRBV5-1, the J call TRBJ2-1, with unresolved D. With 1 base removed from V and 4 bases from J, the gap between germline ends came to 6 bases. The germline gives CDR1 SGHRS, CDR2 YFSETQ. The CDR3 totals 13 residues.

The chain has TRBV5-4 and TRBJ2-1; no clear D gene. The V end lost 0 bases, the J end lost 7 bases, and 14 bases lay between the germline ends. There are 15 residues in the CDR3. Germline CDR1 reads SGHNT; CDR2 reads YYREEE (reference sequence). CDR3 nucleotides: TGTGCCAGCAGCTTGGGGGTAGCCTCGAGTAATGAGCAGTTCTTC. Amino acid sequence: CASSLGVASSNEQFF.

V and J are TRBV15 and TRBJ2-7; 11 bases map to TRBD2. CDR3 length equals 13 residues. J was trimmed by 7 bases and V by 9 bases; bases with no gene match: 8. Germline V gives CDR1 LNHNV, CDR2 YYDKDF (reference sequence). Written as DNA, the CDR3 is TGTGCCACAAGAAAACTAGCGGGGGCGGAGCAGTACTTC. Translated: CATRKLAGAEQYF.

The chain joins TRBV5-1 to TRBJ1-3; a possible D gene is TRBD1 (5 bases). Germline V gene lookup returns CDR1 SGHRS and CDR2 YFSETQ. V was shortened by 0 bases and J by 0 bases, with 7 bases between the two germline ends. CDR3 size: 15 residues. The DNA for the CDR3 is TGCGCCAGCAGCTTGGAGGGGTACTCTGGAAACACCATATATTTT. Its protein is CASSLEGYSGNTIYF.

The chain couples TRBV7-2 to TRBJ2-7; D remains unclear. Germline V CDR1 and CDR2: SGHTA, FQGNSA. The length of the CDR3 is 11 residues. V was shortened by 3 bases and J by 4 bases, with 4 bases between the two germline ends. CDR3 bases: TGTGCCAGCAGCTTTAAATACGAGCAGTACTTC. This codes for CASSFKYEQYF.

J is TRBJ2-3 and V is TRBV30; 8 bases are shared with TRBD2. The germline gives CDR1 GTSNPN, CDR2 SVGIG (reference sequence). J gave up 0 bases and V 4 bases, and 0 bases lay outside the gene matches. The CDR3 has 13 amino acids. CDR3 residues: CAWTSGSTDTQYF. CDR3 bases: TGTGCCTGGACTAGCGGGAGCACAGATACGCAGTATTTT.

The table lists this clone with a few counts. The chain combines TRBV2 with TRBJ2-5; 7 bases match TRBD1. The germline gives CDR1 SNHLY, CDR2 FYNNEI. This CDR3 has 13 amino acids. The V and J ends lost 7 bases and 2 bases, in that order; junction bases with no gene match: 4. The CDR3 region is CASNRDRQETQYF. The CDR3, as DNA: TGTGCCAGCAACCGGGACAGACAAGAGACCCAGTACTTC.

This sequence joins TRBV11-2 and TRBJ2-4, with TRBD1 matching over 8 bases. This CDR3 is built from 15 residues. CDR1 is SGHAT and CDR2 is FQNNGV in the germline V gene. With V trimmed by 5 bases and J by 7 bases, 10 bases remained unmatched. This CDR3 reads CASSPRTGYRNIQYF. The DNA for the CDR3 is TGTGCCAGCAGCCCAAGGACAGGGTATAGGAACATTCAGTACTTC.

The CDR3 loop is CATSREVAYEQYF. CDR3 nucleotides: TGTGCCACCAGCAGAGAGGTAGCCTACGAGCAGTACTTC. The chain recombines TRBV15 with TRBJ2-7; no definite D call. CDR1 and CDR2 (germline): LNHNV, YYDKDF (reference sequence). The CDR3 length is 13 residues. With 0 bases removed from V and 2 bases from J, the gap between germline ends came to 5 bases.

The V and J genes are TRBV11-2 and TRBJ2-3; 8 bases fit TRBD2. Trimming took 4 bases from V and 0 from J; bases not matched to a gene: 3. The V gene's germline CDR1 is SGHAT and CDR2 FQNNGV. The CDR3 runs to 15 residues. CDR3 region: CASSWSGGSTDTQYF. The CDR3 bases are TGTGCCAGCAGCTGGAGCGGGGGAAGCACAGATACGCAGTATTTT.

The chain uses TRBV6-5 and TRBJ1-2, with D possibly being TRBD1 (6 bases). The CDR3 extends over 16 amino acids. The ends were cut back, 3 bases at V and 4 bases at J, with 18 bases in the middle. Germline loops: CDR1 MNHEY, CDR2 SVGAGI. The CDR3 nucleotides are TGTGCCAGCAGTTATAACAGGGTGATCACCAGCTATGGCTACACCTTC. This gives the protein CASSYNRVITSYGYTF.

This clone has a single count. The chain combines TRBV27 with TRBJ1-1, with D possibly being TRBD1 (6 bases). The ends were cut back, 6 bases at V and 1 base at J, with 12 bases in the middle. This CDR3 is 14 amino acids long. Germline V gene sequence: CDR1 MNHEY, CDR2 SMNVEV (reference sequence). CDR3 DNA: TGTGCCAGCAGCCCGAGGGGACAGAACACTGAAGCTTTCTTT. Its translation: CASSPRGQNTEAFF.

The V call is TRBV30, the J call TRBJ1-2; possible D gene TRBD1, 5 bases. V dropped 4 bases and J dropped 3 bases, with 18 bases sitting between them. Germline CDR1 and CDR2: GTSNPN and SVGIG (reference sequence). The length of the CDR3 is 15 residues. CDR3 in DNA: TGTGCCTGGACAACAAAGGGGAGGGGTGACTATGGCTACACCTTC. Residues: CAWTTKGRGDYGYTF.

The chain has TRBV6-5 and TRBJ1-5; D not resolved. V shed 0 bases and J shed 6 bases, with 9 bases lying between them. The CDR3 spans 14 residues. Germline lookup yields CDR1 MNHEY and CDR2 SVGAGI. CDR3 sequence reads: CASSYSTNGQPQHF. CDR3 DNA: TGTGCCAGCAGTTACTCGACTAATGGTCAGCCCCAGCATTTT.

The chain employs TRBV5-5 and TRBJ1-1; D gene ambiguous. The CDR3 contains 14 residues. The germline V gene encodes CDR1 SGHKS and CDR2 YYEKEE (reference sequence). V was clipped by 1 base and J by 1 base, with 8 bases between them. CDR3 amino acids: CASSLTDQNTEAFF. CDR3 DNA sequence: TGTGCCAGCAGCTTGACAGACCAGAACACTGAAGCTTTCTTT.

The V gene is TRBV18, the J gene TRBJ2-7; 7 bases map to TRBD2. V lost 0 bases to trimming and J lost 0 bases; unmatched junction nucleotides: 11. The CDR3 is made up of 18 amino acids. Germline V gene data show CDR1 as KGHSH and CDR2 as LQKENI. The CDR3 loop reads CASSPPSYTTSDSYEQYF. The DNA for the CDR3 is TGTGCCAGCTCACCACCGAGCTATACCACTAGCGACTCCTACGAGCAGTACTTC.

The rearrangement links TRBV28 to TRBJ1-6; 9 nucleotides line up with TRBD1. Germline values: CDR1 MDHEN, CDR2 SYDVKM. The V and J ends lost 5 bases and 0 bases, in that order; junction bases with no gene match: 5. The CDR3 totals 17 residues. DNA of the CDR3: TGTGCCAGCAGTCCTTGGACAGGGGCCTCCTATAATTCACCCCTCCACTTT. Its translation: CASSPWTGASYNSPLHF. The complete variable domain, with remaining parts taken from reference TRBV28 and TRBJ1-6, reads DVKVTQSSRYLVKRTGEKVFLECVQDMDHENMFWYRQDPGLGLRLIYFSYDVKMKEKGDIPEGYSVSREKKERFSLILESASTNQTSMYLCASSPWTGASYNSPLHFGNGTRLTVT.

The V gene is TRBV19, the J gene TRBJ2-7; weak D call: TRBD1 (6 bases). Deletions cut 4 bases from V and 2 bases from J, with 6 bases between. CDR3 length: 12 amino acids. Looked up from germline, CDR1 is LNHDA and CDR2 is SQIVND (reference sequence). CDR3 DNA sequence: TGTGCCAGTAGTAACAGGGCCTACGAGCAGTACTTC. Translation: CASSNRAYEQYF.

The rearrangement joins TRBV5-1 to TRBJ2-2; 9 bases are shared with TRBD1. CDR1 is SGHRS, CDR2 YFSETQ, per germline. The V segment lost 6 bases and the J segment 6 bases; nucleotides outside the gene matches: 12. This CDR3 contains 16 residues. CDR3 amino acids: CASTPPGQGWSGELFF. Written as DNA, the CDR3 is TGCGCCAGCACCCCTCCGGGACAGGGTTGGTCCGGGGAGCTGTTTTTT.

This sequence joins TRBV28 and TRBJ1-6, with a possible D match to TRBD1 (6 bases). The V and J ends lost 4 bases and 5 bases respectively, with 15 bases between them. Germline lookup yields CDR1 MDHEN and CDR2 SYDVKM. The CDR3 has 16 amino acids. The CDR3 sequence: CASSSGAGDNNSPLHF. The CDR3 DNA sequence: TGTGCCAGCAGTTCAGGGGCAGGCGACAATAATTCACCCCTCCACTTT.

This sequence joins TRBV7-9 and TRBJ1-2; the D gene is possibly TRBD1 (5 bases). The germline V gene has CDR1 SEHNR and CDR2 FQNEAQ (reference sequence). The CDR3 length is 15 residues. V dropped 6 bases and J dropped 5 bases, with 19 bases sitting between them. CDR3 sequence reads: CASSPGQGRRYGYTF. The DNA of the CDR3 is TGTGCCAGCAGTCCCGGGCAGGGAAGGCGATATGGCTACACCTTC.

V usage is TRBV7-8 and J usage is TRBJ1-5; 12 nucleotides line up with TRBD1. The germline V gene has CDR1 SGHVS and CDR2 FQNEAQ. The V gene end was trimmed by 6 bases and the J gene end by 5 bases; junction bases not matched to a gene: 8. CDR3 length: 16 residues. CDR3 protein: CASSLTGTGGHQPQHF. The CDR3 coding sequence is TGTGCCAGCAGTCTTACCGGGACAGGGGGCCATCAGCCCCAGCATTTT.

CDR3 sequence: CAWMVRGSYEQYF. CDR3 bases: TGTGCCTGGATGGTCAGAGGCTCCTACGAGCAGTACTTC. The V and J genes are TRBV30 and TRBJ2-7, with unresolved D. Per the germline V gene, CDR1 is GTSNPN and CDR2 is SVGIG (reference sequence). Between the trimmed V and J ends, which lost 4 bases and 0 bases, there was a span of 10 bases. The CDR3 has 13 residues.

The CDR3 nucleotides are TGCGCCAGCAGTGAAGCTGAGGGACAGCCCCAGCATTTT. Translating gives CASSEAEGQPQHF. The J gene is TRBJ1-5, the V gene TRBV10-2; D is ambiguous. The length of the CDR3 is 13 residues. The V end was cut by 3 bases, the J end by 7 bases, with 10 bases between. Germline V gene lookup returns CDR1 WSHSY and CDR2 SAAADI.

The V and J genes are TRBV5-1 and TRBJ2-7; D may be TRBD1 (5 bases). Germline V CDR1 and CDR2: SGHRS, YFSETQ. The CDR3 is 15 amino acids. V was trimmed by 4 bases and J by 4 bases, leaving 18 bases between them. CDR3 DNA: TGCGCCAGCAGCACCGGACAAACGGCAACTTACGAGCAGTACTTC. As protein: CASSTGQTATYEQYF. Supplemented by reference TRBV5-1 and TRBJ2-7, the full variable domain reads KAGVTQTPRYLIKTRGQQVTLSCSPISGHRSVSWYQQTPGQGLQFLFEYFSETQRNKGNFPGRFSGRQFSNSRSEMNVSTLELGDSALYLCASSTGQTATYEQYFGPGTRLTVT.

This sequence joins TRBV15 and TRBJ2-2, with 9 bases that match TRBD2. Germline V lookup: CDR1 LNHNV, CDR2 YYDKDF (reference sequence). V was clipped by 4 bases and J by 6 bases; unmatched bases: 9. The CDR3 is made up of 16 amino acids. CDR3 amino acids: CATSILASGAAGELFF. In DNA, the CDR3 is TGTGCCACCAGCATCCTCGCTAGCGGGGCGGCCGGGGAGCTGTTTTTT.

V usage is TRBV10-2 and J usage is TRBJ2-7; TRBD1 agrees at 10 bases. V lost 6 bases, J lost 7 bases, and 6 bases stayed unmatched. This CDR3 is built from 13 residues. Germline CDR1 reads WSHSY; CDR2 reads SAAADI. The CDR3 loop is CASSRQGAGEQYF. CDR3 bases: TGCGCCAGCAGCCGACAGGGGGCTGGGGAGCAGTACTTC.

The V and J genes are TRBV12-2 and TRBJ2-7; no check of the table's D call, TRBD2, against the DNA was made. TRBV12-2 is a pseudogene segment. This CDR3 contains 14 residues. The DNA of the CDR3 is TGTGCAAGTCGCGTTGCGGGACCAAAATACGAGCAGTACTTC. Amino acids: CASRVAGPKYEQYF.

The chain couples TRBV11-1 to TRBJ2-3; D remains ambiguous. Germline loops: CDR1 SGHAT, CDR2 FQDESV (reference sequence). The CDR3 spans 17 residues. V shed 0 bases and J shed 2 bases, with 15 bases lying between them. In DNA form, the CDR3 reads TGTGCCAGCAGCTTAGCGCTGTATCCCCTACCCACAGATACGCAGTATTTT. Its translation is CASSLALYPLPTDTQYF.

The V and J genes are TRBV9 and TRBJ1-2; unclear D gene. The V gene's germline CDR1 is SGDLS and CDR2 YYNGEE. V shed 3 bases and J shed 3 bases, with 12 bases lying between them. This CDR3 has 14 residues. The CDR3 DNA reads TGTGCCAGCAGCGCCGACATTTCGGACTATGGCTACACCTTC. Its protein product is CASSADISDYGYTF.

Concerning this clone itself: Other DNA sequences in the same sample also yield this CDR3. CDR3 DNA sequence: TGTGCCAGCAGTTCTCGCAGTTACGAGCAGTACTTC. Amino acid sequence: CASSSRSYEQYF. The gene calls are TRBV6-5 and TRBJ2-7; no clear D. Trimming left V 4 bases short and J 4 bases short, with 8 bases between. Germline-derived CDR1 and CDR2 are MNHEY and SVGAGI. The CDR3 spans 12 residues.